A selection of T cell receptor beta chains follows, all from one sample in a study of T-cell memory formation after mild COVID-19. TCRdb reanalysed the 5' RACE reads using MiXCR and keeps one entry per CDR3 protein. The sample lists about 340,000 distinct CDR3 sequences, more than 20% occurring once. Sequencing was done on a sample of PBMCs or a T cell subset sorted from them (not recorded which). These receptors were taken from an adult woman who had mild COVID-19 (a few samples of this study predate the infection). Cell type and time point are not known. The CDR3 runs from the conserved cysteine through the conserved F or W. D genes are given only for firm matches. Clone sizes are given selectively: once, few, many, or a class where the clone is expanded.

CDR3 protein	CDR3 DNA	J gene	D gene	V gene	clone size
CSVQGETEAFF	TGCAGCGTACAGGGGGAGACTGAAGCTTTCTTT	TRBJ1-1	TRBD1	TRBV29-1	-
CASSLPGASEAFF	TGTGCCAGCAGTTTACCGGGGGCTTCGGAAGCTTTCTTT	TRBJ1-1	-	TRBV27	-
CASSYSPGTPFSNQPQHF	TGTGCCAGCAGTTACTCTCCCGGGACACCATTTAGCAATCAGCCCCAGCATTTT	TRBJ1-5	-	TRBV6-6	once
CASRTGGSGLYGYTF	TGTGCCAGCAGAACAGGGGGCTCGGGGCTCTATGGCTACACCTTC	TRBJ1-2	TRBD1	TRBV2	-
CSAPWTGAEGYEQYF	TGCAGTGCTCCATGGACAGGGGCAGAGGGGTACGAGCAGTACTTC	TRBJ2-7	TRBD1	TRBV20-1	few
CASTASGGFNEQFF	TGCGCCAGCACCGCTAGCGGGGGGTTCAATGAGCAGTTCTTC	TRBJ2-1	TRBD2	TRBV5-1	few
CASIHRGTTEAFF	TGTGCCAGCATCCACAGGGGGACCACTGAAGCTTTCTTT	TRBJ1-1	TRBD1	TRBV6-5	-
CATRTDSNTGELFF	TGTGCCACCCGGACAGACTCGAACACCGGGGAGCTGTTTTTT	TRBJ2-2	-	TRBV15	few
CASGAGTGDYTGELFF	TGTGCTAGTGGCGCCGGGACAGGGGATTACACCGGGGAGCTGTTTTTT	TRBJ2-2	TRBD1	TRBV12-5	few
CASSYSRRHSGANVLTF	TGTGCCAGCAGTTACTCTCGACGGCACTCTGGGGCCAACGTCCTGACTTTC	TRBJ2-6	-	TRBV6-5	few
CASSLGPLRDQPQHF	TGTGCCAGCAGCTTAGGACCCTTAAGGGATCAGCCCCAGCATTTT	TRBJ1-5	-	TRBV5-5	-
CASSQAGPGYGYTF	TGTGCCAGCAGCCAAGCTGGACCGGGGTATGGCTACACCTTC	TRBJ1-2	-	TRBV3-1	-
CASSQGTGGEQYF	TGTGCCAGCAGCCAGGGGACAGGGGGCGAGCAGTACTTC	TRBJ2-7	TRBD1	TRBV7-6	many
CSVEMGTRAEAFF	TGCAGCGTTGAAATGGGGACCCGTGCTGAAGCTTTCTTT	TRBJ1-1	-	TRBV29-1	few
CASSKTSGSSYEQYF	TGTGCCAGCAGCAAGACTAGCGGGAGCTCCTACGAGCAGTACTTC	TRBJ2-7	TRBD2	TRBV14	-
CATSSGRGHQETQYF	TGTGCCACCAGCAGCGGCCGGGGACATCAAGAGACCCAGTACTTC	TRBJ2-5	-	TRBV15	few
CASSAINRDTEAFF	TGTGCCAGCAGTGCCATTAATCGGGACACTGAAGCTTTCTTT	TRBJ1-1	-	TRBV12-3/TRBV12-4	many
CASSQDLGTSGTDTQYF	TGCGCCAGCAGCCAAGATCTCGGGACTAGCGGCACAGATACGCAGTATTTT	TRBJ2-3	TRBD2	TRBV4-3	-
CATSDANLSRTDTQYF	TGTGCCACCAGTGATGCGAACTTGAGCCGCACAGATACGCAGTATTTT	TRBJ2-3	-	TRBV24-1	-
CASSRDTFSGNTIYF	TGTGCCAGCAGCCGAGACACCTTCTCTGGAAACACCATATATTTT	TRBJ1-3	-	TRBV12-3/TRBV12-4	few
CASNLGGTDTQYF	TGTGCCAGCAACCTAGGGGGCACAGATACGCAGTATTTT	TRBJ2-3	-	TRBV4-2	-
CASSLVGGQGNEKLFF	TGTGCCAGCAGTTTAGTTGGGGGGCAGGGTAATGAAAAACTGTTTTTT	TRBJ1-4	-	TRBV12-3/TRBV12-4	few
CSGTVGSGYTF	TGCAGCGGGACTGTTGGGAGTGGCTACACCTTC	TRBJ1-2	-	TRBV29-1	-
CASSFLDFETQYF	TGTGCCAGCAGCTTCCTAGATTTTGAGACCCAGTACTTC	TRBJ2-5	-	TRBV5-5	many
CATSVQAGASETQYF	TGTGCCACCAGTGTTCAAGCGGGGGCATCAGAGACCCAGTACTTC	TRBJ2-5	TRBD2	TRBV24-1	few
CATSDRDRVQETQYF	TGTGCCACCAGTGATCGGGACAGGGTCCAAGAGACCCAGTACTTC	TRBJ2-5	TRBD1	TRBV24-1	-
CASSESSIGRYEQYF	TGCGCCAGCAGTGAGTCGAGTATTGGCCGTTACGAGCAGTACTTC	TRBJ2-7	-	TRBV10-2	few
CASSPTGSDTQYF	TGTGCCAGCTCACCAACAGGCTCAGATACGCAGTATTTT	TRBJ2-3	-	TRBV18	-
CSVGQGATGELFF	TGCAGCGTCGGACAGGGGGCTACCGGGGAGCTGTTTTTT	TRBJ2-2	TRBD1	TRBV29-1	few
CATSDLYTGGRQFF	TGTGCCACCAGTGATTTGTATACAGGGGGCAGGCAGTTCTTC	TRBJ2-1	TRBD1	TRBV24-1	few
CASSPPSRFGAGEETQYF	TGTGCCAGCAGCCCACCGTCCCGTTTTGGAGCGGGGGAAGAGACCCAGTACTTC	TRBJ2-5	TRBD2	TRBV7-9	few
CASSPLGGDSHYGYTF	TGTGCCAGCAGCCCCCTCGGGGGCGATAGCCATTATGGCTACACCTTC	TRBJ1-2	-	TRBV5-5	few
CASSLVTGRANTGELFF	TGTGCCAGCAGCTTAGTTACCGGGAGGGCGAACACCGGGGAGCTGTTTTTT	TRBJ2-2	TRBD2	TRBV7-2	-
CASRRNSGNEQFF	TGTGCCAGCAGACGAAATAGCGGTAATGAGCAGTTCTTC	TRBJ2-1	-	TRBV12-3/TRBV12-4	-
CAISGSMGRGNEQFF	TGTGCCATCAGTGGGTCCATGGGGCGAGGCAATGAGCAGTTCTTC	TRBJ2-1	-	TRBV10-3	-
CASSSRQGNSYNEQFF	TGTGCCAGCAGCTCCCGACAGGGAAATTCCTACAATGAGCAGTTCTTC	TRBJ2-1	TRBD1	TRBV11-3	-
CATSEWTSGTGELFF	TGTGCCACCAGTGAATGGACTAGCGGGACCGGGGAGCTGTTTTTT	TRBJ2-2	TRBD2	TRBV24-1	few
CASSGRGVTEAFF	TGTGCCAGCAGTGGACGGGGGGTTACTGAAGCTTTCTTT	TRBJ1-1	-	TRBV6-1	few
CASSYSQVYNEQFF	TGTGCCAGCAGTTACTCACAGGTCTACAATGAGCAGTTCTTC	TRBJ2-1	-	TRBV6-6	-
CASSPGPTSSYEQYF	TGCGCCAGCAGCCCCGGCCCGACAAGCTCCTACGAGCAGTACTTC	TRBJ2-7	-	TRBV5-1	few
CASSPGLAFSYEQYF	TGCGCCAGCAGCCCGGGACTAGCGTTCTCCTACGAGCAGTACTTC	TRBJ2-7	TRBD2	TRBV4-1	few
CASSPDLGTYTEAFF	TGTGCCAGCTCACCAGATTTGGGAACTTACACTGAAGCTTTCTTT	TRBJ1-1	-	TRBV18	-
CASSLFANTGELFF	TGCGCCAGCAGCTTGTTTGCGAACACCGGGGAGCTGTTTTTT	TRBJ2-2	-	TRBV5-1	-
CATAPAGGVQETQYF	TGCGCCACGGCCCCTGCGGGGGGGGTACAAGAGACCCAGTACTTC	TRBJ2-5	TRBD2	TRBV5-1	many
CASSVGSGTGGQPQHF	TGTGCCAGCAGCGTAGGGTCGGGGACAGGGGGTCAGCCCCAGCATTTT	TRBJ1-5	TRBD1	TRBV9	few
CATSSVYNEQFF	TGTGCCACCAGCTCCGTATACAATGAGCAGTTCTTC	TRBJ2-1	-	TRBV15	-
CASSQKGTGPDEQFF	TGCGCCAGCAGCCAGAAGGGGACAGGCCCCGATGAGCAGTTCTTC	TRBJ2-1	TRBD1	TRBV4-1	few
CASSAEMEDTQYF	TGTGCCAGCAGCGCGGAAATGGAAGATACGCAGTATTTT	TRBJ2-3	-	TRBV5-6	few
CSVGDRGYEQYF	TGCAGCGTCGGGGACAGGGGGTACGAGCAGTACTTC	TRBJ2-7	TRBD1	TRBV29-1	-
CASSTGGLAGTEAFF	TGTGCCAGCAGCACAGGGGGACTGGCGGGCACTGAAGCTTTCTTT	TRBJ1-1	TRBD1	TRBV6-5	-
CASSFTHGEKLFF	TGTGCCAGCAGCTTTACCCACGGGGAAAAACTGTTTTTT	TRBJ1-4	-	TRBV7-8	-
CASSISRGQFYEQYF	TGTGCCAGCAGCATCTCCCGGGGACAGTTCTACGAGCAGTACTTC	TRBJ2-7	TRBD1	TRBV11-2	few
CASTATDTQYF	TGTGCCAGCACCGCCACAGATACGCAGTATTTT	TRBJ2-3	-	TRBV12-3/TRBV12-4	-